The 20 T cell receptor beta chains reported below all come from one sample, sequenced in a study of blood T cell repertoires in COVID-19. The protocol was immunoSEQ multiplex PCR, while the TCRdb copy is restricted to in-frame clones and leaves out a portion. This sample has about 190,000 clones, with more than 60% found just once. Input material: peripheral blood. These receptors came from a woman aged 45-60 years with acute or convalescent COVID-19.

This chain joins TRBV5-1 and TRBJ1-1, with 7 bases matching TRBD1. Germline V gene sequence: CDR1 SGHRS, CDR2 YFSETQ. The V and J ends lost 6 bases and 5 bases, in that order; junction bases with no gene match: 10. The CDR3 consists of 14 residues. The DNA of the CDR3 is TGCGCCAGCACCCAACAGGGGTTGGGGACTGAAGCTTTCTTT. This gives the protein CASTQQGLGTEAFF. Using reference TRBV5-1 and TRBJ1-1 for the parts outside the CDR3, the full variable domain is KAGVTQTPRYLIKTRGQQVTLSCSPISGHRSVSWYQQTPGQGLQFLFEYFSETQRNKGNFPGRFSGRQFSNSRSEMNVSTLELGDSALYLCASTQQGLGTEAFFGQGTRLTVV.

V and J are TRBV6-5 and TRBJ2-1; a weak D match, TRBD2 (7 bases). CDR3 size: 14 residues. Per the germline V gene, CDR1 is MNHEY and CDR2 is SVGAGI. Trimming removed 5 bases at V and 8 bases at J, with 16 bases between. The DNA of the CDR3 is TGTGCCAGCAGTAGGGGGAGGGCCCTCGATGAGCAGTTCTTC. Residues: CASSRGRALDEQFF.

This chain joins TRBV6-5 and TRBJ1-1; D not resolved. The CDR3 contains 11 residues. Trimming left V 6 bases short and J 4 bases short, with 6 bases between. The V gene's germline CDR1 is MNHEY and CDR2 SVGAGI. CDR3 region: CASRRSTEAFF. In DNA, the CDR3 is TGTGCCAGCAGGAGGAGCACTGAAGCTTTCTTT.

The V gene is TRBV24-1, the J gene TRBJ1-5; D not resolved. CDR1 is KGHDR and CDR2 is SFDVKD in the germline V gene. V gave up 4 bases and J gave up 3 bases, with 6 bases separating them. The CDR3 consists of 13 residues. Written as DNA, the CDR3 is TGTGCCACCAGTGACTACGCCAATCAGCCCCAGCATTTT. Translated, it gives CATSDYANQPQHF.

The chain combines TRBV6-5 with TRBJ2-7; TRBD1 is a possible D gene (5 bases). The CDR3 totals 13 residues. Trimming pared 11 bases from V and 5 bases from J, leaving 19 bases between. Germline V gene lookup returns CDR1 MNHEY and CDR2 SVGAGI. The DNA for the CDR3 is TGTGCCGGCCGGTTGACAGTAACGAACGAGCAGTACTTC. Translating gives CAGRLTVTNEQYF.

In DNA, the CDR3 is TGCGCCAGCAGCCGACTAGCGGAGACAGATACGCAGTATTTT. Amino acid sequence: CASSRLAETDTQYF. J is TRBJ2-3 and V is TRBV5-1; 9 nucleotides align to TRBD2. CDR1 and CDR2 from the germline V gene are SGHRS and YFSETQ. The CDR3 length is 14 residues. After removal of 4 bases from V and 3 bases from J, the junction contained 3 bases not matched to a gene.

J is TRBJ2-2 and V is TRBV6-5, with D unresolved. The CDR3 is 16 residues long. Germline CDR1 MNHEY, CDR2 SVGAGI. Between the trimmed V and J ends, which lost 0 bases and 0 bases, there was a span of 8 bases. Written as DNA, the CDR3 is TGTGCCAGCAGTTACTCGGCCGGAGCGAACACCGGGGAGCTGTTTTTT. Residues: CASSYSAGANTGELFF.

V usage is TRBV18 and J usage is TRBJ2-7; the D gene is possibly TRBD2 (6 bases). V lost 6 bases, J lost 1 base, and 10 bases lay in between. Germline V lookup: CDR1 KGHSH, CDR2 LQKENI. The CDR3 sequence is 13 residues long. CDR3 in amino acids: CASSLGLSYEQYF. As DNA, the CDR3 is TGTGCCAGCTCGTTGGGACTTTCCTACGAGCAGTACTTC.

In DNA form, the CDR3 reads TGTGCCAGCAGCTTTTCCGGGACAGGGGACTACAATGAGCAGTTCTTC. This gives the protein CASSFSGTGDYNEQFF. The gene calls are TRBV7-2 and TRBJ2-1; TRBD1 matches at 10 bases. Germline V gene data show CDR1 as SGHTA and CDR2 as FQGNSA. V lost 3 bases to trimming and J lost 3 bases; unmatched junction nucleotides: 5. The CDR3 contains 16 residues.

This chain links TRBV19 with TRBJ1-1; D is possibly TRBD1 (5 bases). CDR3 length: 14 residues. Trimming removed 2 bases from V and 5 bases from J, with 12 bases in between. Germline CDR1 LNHDA, CDR2 SQIVND (reference sequence). The CDR3 here is CASSITGVLTEAFF. Written as DNA, the CDR3 is TGTGCCAGTAGTATAACAGGAGTACTAACTGAAGCTTTCTTT.

CDR3 in amino acids: CASSYSRARAGHGYTF. The CDR3 DNA is TGTGCCAGCAGTTACTCGAGAGCCAGGGCAGGGCATGGCTACACCTTC. J is TRBJ1-2 and V is TRBV6-5, with TRBD1 as a possible D gene (5 bases). Per germline, CDR1 MNHEY and CDR2 SVGAGI. The V gene lost 0 bases and the J gene lost 6 bases, with 17 bases spanning the gap. The CDR3 totals 16 residues.

V gene TRBV19 combines with J gene TRBJ1-6, with D uncertain. Trimming took off 5 bases at V and 7 bases at J, with 9 bases between the two ends. CDR1 LNHDA and CDR2 SQIVND come from the germline V gene (reference sequence). This CDR3 has 13 residues. CDR3 loop: CASSWRENSPLHF. The DNA for the CDR3 is TGTGCCAGTAGTTGGCGGGAGAATTCACCCCTCCACTTT.

J is TRBJ1-3 and V is TRBV2; 7 bases are a match to TRBD1. Germline V gives CDR1 SNHLY, CDR2 FYNNEI. The CDR3 length is 15 residues. With 7 bases clipped from V and 7 bases from J, the junction kept 13 bases outside the gene matches. The CDR3 reads CASNPFRGTDNTIYF. In DNA form, the CDR3 reads TGTGCCAGCAACCCCTTCAGGGGGACAGATAACACCATATATTTT.

The rearrangement joins TRBV12-5 to TRBJ1-3; 7 positions agree with TRBD1. Germline V CDR1 and CDR2: LGHNT, FRNRAP. The CDR3 loop spans 16 amino acids. With V trimmed by 2 bases and J by 4 bases, 8 bases remained unmatched. CDR3 DNA: TGTGCTAGTGGTTTGAGAACAGGGGTGGGAGGAAACACCATATATTTT. This translates into CASGLRTGVGGNTIYF.

The chain joins TRBV2 to TRBJ1-4, with TRBD1 matching 9 bases. Losses at the gene ends were 6 bases for V and 5 bases for J; bases not matched to a gene: 10. Germline CDR1 is SNHLY and CDR2 is FYNNEI. The CDR3 loop spans 16 amino acids. CDR3 residues: CASRPGTGKGNEKLFF. In DNA form, the CDR3 reads TGTGCCAGCAGGCCCGGGACAGGGAAAGGGAATGAAAAACTGTTTTTT.

The table lists this clone with a few counts. This sequence joins TRBV6-6 and TRBJ1-5, with D possibly matching TRBD1 (6 bases). The CDR3 is made up of 19 amino acids. CDR1 is MNHNY, CDR2 SVGAGI, per germline (reference sequence). V lost 5 bases, J lost 0 bases, and 23 bases lay in between. The CDR3 DNA follows: TGTGCCAGCAGTCCTACCCCGGTACAGGGAATAAATAGCAATCAGCCCCAGCATTTT. This gives the protein CASSPTPVQGINSNQPQHF.

This clone has only one observation. V is TRBV5-4 and J is TRBJ2-5; D may be TRBD2 (5 bases). The V end lost 2 bases, the J end lost 4 bases, and 15 bases lay between the germline ends. The CDR3 spans 15 residues. Germline V gene lookup returns CDR1 SGHNT and CDR2 YYREEE (reference sequence). The CDR3 DNA sequence: TGTGCCAGCAGCTTCACTAGAATGTCTCCAGAGACCCAGTACTTC. Protein product: CASSFTRMSPETQYF.

This clone has only a few counts. The V gene is TRBV19, the J gene TRBJ1-5, with D possibly TRBD1 on 6 matching bases. The germline V and J ends were trimmed by 4 bases and 2 bases, with 18 bases remaining between them. The CDR3 extends over 17 amino acids. Per germline, CDR1 LNHDA and CDR2 SQIVND (reference sequence). For the CDR3, the DNA is TGTGCCAGTAGTAGTAGTCGGGGGGCGGACGGCAATCAGCCCCAGCATTTT. It specifies CASSSSRGADGNQPQHF. The whole variable domain, filled in from reference TRBV19 and TRBJ1-5, reads DGGITQSPKYLFRKEGQNVTLSCEQNLNHDAMYWYRQDPGQGLRLIYYSQIVNDFQKGDIAEGYSVSREKKESFPLTVTSAQKNPTAFYLCASSSSRGADGNQPQHFGDGTRLSIL.

The chain uses TRBV19 and TRBJ1-1; D is possibly TRBD1 (5 bases). The CDR3 extends over 15 amino acids. Germline CDR1 and CDR2: LNHDA and SQIVND (reference sequence). V shed 7 bases and J shed 4 bases, with 19 bases lying between them. The CDR3: CASTSGGGRGTEAFF. The CDR3 DNA sequence: TGTGCCAGTACGTCCGGTGGTGGGAGGGGCACTGAAGCTTTCTTT.

V gene TRBV7-2 combines with J gene TRBJ2-1, with 15 bases aligning to TRBD2. The ends lost 3 bases at V and 10 bases at J; junction bases unmatched: 7. The CDR3 runs 16 residues. Germline CDR1 is SGHTA and CDR2 is FQGNSA. CDR3 nucleotide sequence: TGTGCCAGCAGCTTCGGACTAGCGGGGGGGTTGGGCGAGCAGTTCTTC. Translating it yields CASSFGLAGGLGEQFF.